Reported below is one T cell receptor (beta chain). The sample originates from a study of blood T cell repertoires in COVID-19. Overall study: Acute-phase and convalescent COVID-19 samples originated in the United States, Italy and Spain.

Germline V lookup: CDR1 MDHEN, CDR2 SYDVKM. V lost 4 bases and J 0 bases, leaving 16 bases between the germline ends. The CDR3 has 16 residues. Data came from immunoSEQ multiplex PCR; TCRdb stores just in-frame clones and leaves some out. Of a few hundred thousand clones detected, around 84% appear once; the ten largest clones hold roughly 2.8%. The rearrangement uses TRBV28 and TRBJ2-7, with D possibly matching TRBD1 (5 bases). Material for sequencing was peripheral blood. The origin of this receptor is a man in his forties or fifties who had recovered from COVID-19. The CDR3 region has the DNA TGTGCCAGCAGTTCGTTGGACATCCTCTCCTCCTACGAGCAGTACTTC. This translates into CASSSLDILSSYEQYF.